The sequence of this T cell receptor (beta chain) was determined in a study of identifying expanded T cells in peripheral blood. Study findings and constraints: Over around two and four weeks, about 15 and 19 clones changed, versus roughly 1.1 between replicates. Variance in clone template counts between roughly two-week samples significantly increased with total template count across all healthy donors.

The CDR3 has 14 amino acids. Trimming left V 5 bases short and J 0 bases short, with 11 bases between. From germline, CDR1 is SEHNR and CDR2 FQNEAQ (reference sequence). Healthy donors had no documented immune events, such as infections, while sampled. With regard to this clone: What it recognizes is unknown.

Measured with immunoSEQ multiplex PCR; TCRdb has only the in-frame clones, and not every one. Among approximately 130,000 clones listed, more than 80% were seen once. The chain links TRBV7-9 to TRBJ2-7, with D possibly being TRBD2 (5 bases). Specimen: blood. This TCR was recovered from a person between 18 and 75 years old in good health. CDR3 region: CASSRMGASYEQYF. Here the CDR3 DNA reads TGTGCCAGCAGCCGAATGGGAGCCTCCTACGAGCAGTACTTC.